These T cell receptor beta chains were read from a single sample in a study of T cells in localized non-small cell lung cancer. Clones were read by immunoSEQ multiplex PCR, and TCRdb kept only the in-frame ones, dropping some. The data show more than 100,000 clones, with more than 70% seen just once and 1.7% held by the top ten. Sample: peripheral blood, taken before any cancer treatment. Receptors were obtained from a female donor older than 55 with stage I lung adenocarcinoma. Each CDR3 is given with its conserved first and last residue. D genes are given only for firm matches. Clone size is stated in some rows and not others, as once, few, many or a class when expanded.

v_call: TRBV9; j_call: TRBJ1-3; clone_size: -; d_call: -; cdr3_aa: CASSVAPGYSGNTIYF; cdr3_nt: TGTGCCAGCAGCGTAGCGCCGGGATACTCTGGAAACACCATATATTTT
v_call: TRBV29-1; j_call: TRBJ2-3; clone_size: -; d_call: TRBD2; cdr3_aa: CSVRLALRGDTQYF; cdr3_nt: TGCAGCGTCCGACTAGCCCTAAGGGGAGATACGCAGTATTTT
v_call: TRBV11-2; j_call: TRBJ2-1; clone_size: -; d_call: -; cdr3_aa: CASSLSGPPYNEQFF; cdr3_nt: TGTGCCAGCAGCTTAAGCGGGCCTCCCTACAATGAGCAGTTCTTC
v_call: TRBV28; j_call: TRBJ1-5; clone_size: -; d_call: TRBD1; cdr3_aa: CASSLVGLVEDRRNQPQHF; cdr3_nt: TGTGCCAGCAGTTTAGTGGGACTGGTGGAGGACAGGAGAAATCAGCCCCAGCATTTT
v_call: TRBV5-6; j_call: TRBJ1-2; clone_size: once; d_call: -; cdr3_aa: CASSSQGNYGYTF; cdr3_nt: TGTGCCAGCAGCTCTCAGGGGAACTATGGCTACACCTTC
v_call: TRBV19; j_call: TRBJ2-1; clone_size: -; d_call: TRBD2; cdr3_aa: CASRSGTPYNEQFF; cdr3_nt: TGTGCCAGTAGGAGCGGGACCCCCTACAATGAGCAGTTCTTC
v_call: TRBV19; j_call: TRBJ1-5; clone_size: -; d_call: -; cdr3_aa: CASSIVRQISNQPQHF; cdr3_nt: TGTGCCAGTAGTATCGTACGGCAGATTAGCAATCAGCCCCAGCATTTT
v_call: TRBV5-1; j_call: TRBJ2-3; clone_size: -; d_call: TRBD2; cdr3_aa: CASSLLAGSTDTQYF; cdr3_nt: TGCGCCAGCAGTTTACTAGCGGGGAGCACAGATACGCAGTATTTT
v_call: TRBV27; j_call: TRBJ2-2; clone_size: -; d_call: -; cdr3_aa: CASSLRGPDTGELFF; cdr3_nt: TGTGCCAGCAGTCTCAGGGGCCCCGACACCGGGGAGCTGTTTTTT
v_call: TRBV30; j_call: TRBJ1-5; clone_size: once; d_call: -; cdr3_aa: CAWRGGVPNQPQHF; cdr3_nt: TGTGCCTGGAGGGGAGGGGTACCTAATCAGCCCCAGCATTTT
v_call: TRBV5-1; j_call: TRBJ1-3; clone_size: -; d_call: -; cdr3_aa: CASSLVPGSSGNTIYF; cdr3_nt: TGCGCCAGCAGCTTGGTTCCGGGTTCTTCTGGAAACACCATATATTTT
v_call: TRBV4-1; j_call: TRBJ2-5; clone_size: few; d_call: -; cdr3_aa: CASSASRETQYF; cdr3_nt: TGCGCCAGCAGCGCTAGTCGGGAGACCCAGTACTTC
v_call: TRBV28; j_call: TRBJ1-5; clone_size: -; d_call: -; cdr3_aa: CAIDSPQGPQHF; cdr3_nt: TGTGCCATAGACAGTCCACAGGGGCCCCAGCATTTT
v_call: TRBV30; j_call: TRBJ2-3; clone_size: -; d_call: -; cdr3_aa: CACQGFGADTQYF; cdr3_nt: TGTGCCTGCCAGGGTTTCGGTGCAGATACGCAGTATTTT
v_call: TRBV9; j_call: TRBJ2-1; clone_size: -; d_call: -; cdr3_aa: CASSVEAARYNEQFF; cdr3_nt: TGTGCCAGCAGCGTAGAGGCGGCGCGGTACAATGAGCAGTTCTTC
v_call: TRBV18; j_call: TRBJ2-7; clone_size: -; d_call: TRBD2; cdr3_aa: CASSPEGAGPSYEQYF; cdr3_nt: TGTGCCAGCTCACCAGAAGGAGCGGGGCCTTCCTACGAGCAGTACTTC
v_call: TRBV29-1; j_call: TRBJ1-3; clone_size: -; d_call: TRBD1; cdr3_aa: CSVEGYRGTGNTIYF; cdr3_nt: TGCAGCGTTGAAGGTTACAGGGGAACTGGAAACACCATATATTTT
v_call: TRBV9; j_call: TRBJ1-5; clone_size: -; d_call: -; cdr3_aa: CASSVGMPQHF; cdr3_nt: TGTGCCAGCAGCGTAGGAATGCCCCAGCATTTT
v_call: TRBV5-1; j_call: TRBJ2-1; clone_size: -; d_call: TRBD2; cdr3_aa: CASSKREGRNEQFF; cdr3_nt: TGCGCCAGCAGCAAGCGGGAGGGCCGCAATGAGCAGTTCTTC
v_call: TRBV7-8; j_call: TRBJ2-3; clone_size: many; d_call: -; cdr3_aa: CASSLIGVSTDTQYF; cdr3_nt: TGTGCCAGCAGCTTAATAGGGGTTAGCACAGATACGCAGTATTTT
v_call: TRBV2; j_call: TRBJ2-7; clone_size: -; d_call: -; cdr3_aa: CASSITYEQYF; cdr3_nt: TGTGCCAGCAGTATTACCTACGAGCAGTACTTC
v_call: TRBV4-1; j_call: TRBJ2-5; clone_size: -; d_call: -; cdr3_aa: CASSQGGTGETQYF; cdr3_nt: TGCGCCAGCAGCCAAGGGGGGACCGGAGAGACCCAGTACTTC
v_call: TRBV29-1; j_call: TRBJ2-6; clone_size: -; d_call: -; cdr3_aa: CSVQSGANVLTF; cdr3_nt: TGCAGCGTCCAATCTGGGGCCAACGTCCTGACTTTC
v_call: TRBV20-1; j_call: TRBJ2-4; clone_size: -; d_call: -; cdr3_aa: CSASALNIQYF; cdr3_nt: TGCAGTGCTTCGGCTCTGAACATTCAGTACTTC
v_call: TRBV5-1; j_call: TRBJ1-4; clone_size: once; d_call: TRBD1; cdr3_aa: CASSTGTGFEKLFF; cdr3_nt: TGCGCCAGCAGCACAGGGACAGGGTTTGAAAAACTGTTTTTT
v_call: TRBV18; j_call: TRBJ2-6; clone_size: -; d_call: TRBD1; cdr3_aa: CASSGETGTGANVLTF; cdr3_nt: TGTGCCAGCTCAGGGGAGACAGGGACTGGGGCCAACGTCCTGACTTTC
v_call: TRBV6-5; j_call: TRBJ2-7; clone_size: -; d_call: -; cdr3_aa: CASSYSRGGSYEQYF; cdr3_nt: TGTGCCAGCAGTTATTCCAGGGGAGGCTCCTACGAGCAGTACTTC
v_call: TRBV5-1; j_call: TRBJ2-7; clone_size: -; d_call: TRBD1; cdr3_aa: CASSLGPLGDRVLYEQYF; cdr3_nt: TGCGCCAGCAGCTTGGGGCCCCTGGGGGACAGGGTATTATACGAGCAGTACTTC
v_call: TRBV10-3; j_call: TRBJ1-2; clone_size: -; d_call: TRBD1; cdr3_aa: CAITPGTGERGYTF; cdr3_nt: TGTGCCATCACTCCTGGGACAGGGGAACGGGGCTACACCTTC
v_call: TRBV7-8; j_call: TRBJ2-1; clone_size: -; d_call: -; cdr3_aa: CASRGRGNGLYNEQFF; cdr3_nt: TGTGCCAGCAGGGGACGCGGGAACGGGTTGTACAATGAGCAGTTCTTC
v_call: TRBV7-6; j_call: TRBJ2-1; clone_size: -; d_call: -; cdr3_aa: CASSLGAALSSYNEQFF; cdr3_nt: TGTGCCAGCAGCTTAGGGGCGGCGCTTAGCTCCTACAATGAGCAGTTCTTC
v_call: TRBV28; j_call: TRBJ2-7; clone_size: -; d_call: TRBD2; cdr3_aa: CASTPTGRGEQYF; cdr3_nt: TGTGCCAGCACCCCCACTGGGAGGGGCGAGCAGTACTTC
v_call: TRBV25-1; j_call: TRBJ2-7; clone_size: once; d_call: -; cdr3_aa: CASSVSSGYEQYF; cdr3_nt: TGTGCCAGCAGTGTCTCCTCGGGGTACGAGCAGTACTTC
v_call: TRBV10-3; j_call: TRBJ2-7; clone_size: -; d_call: -; cdr3_aa: CAISKSVGNYEQYF; cdr3_nt: TGTGCCATCAGTAAGTCGGTGGGAAACTACGAGCAGTACTTC
v_call: TRBV27; j_call: TRBJ2-3; clone_size: -; d_call: TRBD2; cdr3_aa: CASIPQAGSYTDTQYF; cdr3_nt: TGTGCCAGCATCCCCCAAGCGGGGTCTTACACAGATACGCAGTATTTT
v_call: TRBV11-2; j_call: TRBJ1-2; clone_size: -; d_call: -; cdr3_aa: CASSLDRTVYGYTF; cdr3_nt: TGTGCCAGCAGCTTAGATAGGACAGTCTATGGCTACACCTTC
v_call: TRBV27; j_call: TRBJ1-5; clone_size: once; d_call: -; cdr3_aa: CASSSNPASNQPQHF; cdr3_nt: TGTGCCAGCAGTTCCAATCCGGCGAGCAATCAGCCCCAGCATTTT
v_call: TRBV5-6; j_call: TRBJ2-4; clone_size: -; d_call: -; cdr3_aa: CASSLAYQNIQYF; cdr3_nt: TGTGCCAGCAGCTTGGCCTACCAAAACATTCAGTACTTC
v_call: TRBV5-1; j_call: TRBJ2-5; clone_size: once; d_call: TRBD2; cdr3_aa: CASRVLGLAGGVETQYF; cdr3_nt: TGCGCCAGCAGGGTACTCGGACTAGCGGGAGGAGTGGAGACCCAGTACTTC
v_call: TRBV18; j_call: TRBJ2-2; clone_size: -; d_call: TRBD2; cdr3_aa: CASSPLGASGRRSTGELFF; cdr3_nt: TGTGCCAGCTCACCACTGGGGGCTAGCGGGAGACGGAGCACCGGGGAGCTGTTTTTT
v_call: TRBV11-2; j_call: TRBJ2-7; clone_size: few; d_call: -; cdr3_aa: CASSLARRPYEQYF; cdr3_nt: TGTGCCAGCAGCTTAGCGCGGAGACCCTACGAGCAGTACTTC
v_call: TRBV28; j_call: TRBJ2-7; clone_size: -; d_call: TRBD2; cdr3_aa: CASSSITLAGTMYEQYF; cdr3_nt: TGTGCCAGCAGTTCCATAACCCTAGCGGGGACGATGTACGAGCAGTACTTC
v_call: TRBV20-1; j_call: TRBJ2-1; clone_size: -; d_call: -; cdr3_aa: CSAQDANEQFF; cdr3_nt: TGCAGTGCTCAGGACGCGAATGAGCAGTTCTTC
v_call: TRBV6-5; j_call: TRBJ2-7; clone_size: -; d_call: TRBD1; cdr3_aa: CASTRQGSYEQYF; cdr3_nt: TGTGCCAGCACCCGACAGGGGTCCTACGAGCAGTACTTC
v_call: TRBV29-1; j_call: TRBJ2-7; clone_size: -; d_call: -; cdr3_aa: CSVAYSPSGEQYF; cdr3_nt: TGCAGCGTTGCCTACAGCCCTTCGGGCGAGCAGTACTTC
v_call: TRBV11-2; j_call: TRBJ2-1; clone_size: -; d_call: -; cdr3_aa: CASSLSSGRRGEQFF; cdr3_nt: TGTGCCAGCAGCTTAAGTAGCGGACGACGGGGTGAGCAGTTCTTC
v_call: TRBV6-5; j_call: TRBJ2-2; clone_size: once; d_call: TRBD2; cdr3_aa: CAKLAGGLNTGELFF; cdr3_nt: TGTGCCAAACTAGCGGGAGGGCTGAACACCGGGGAGCTGTTTTTT
v_call: TRBV30; j_call: TRBJ2-3; clone_size: -; d_call: -; cdr3_aa: CRAASREAQYF; cdr3_nt: TGTCGGGCGGCCTCCCGAGAGGCGCAGTATTTT
v_call: TRBV10-3; j_call: TRBJ2-7; clone_size: -; d_call: TRBD2; cdr3_aa: CAIGQREKAYEQYF; cdr3_nt: TGTGCCATTGGGCAGCGGGAGAAAGCCTACGAGCAGTACTTC
v_call: TRBV18; j_call: TRBJ2-7; clone_size: -; d_call: -; cdr3_aa: CASSQTRGSSYEQYF; cdr3_nt: TGTGCCAGCTCCCAAACTAGAGGGAGCTCCTACGAGCAGTACTTC
v_call: TRBV4-1; j_call: TRBJ2-5; clone_size: -; d_call: -; cdr3_aa: CASSQPGTGSRTQYF; cdr3_nt: TGCGCCAGCAGCCAACCCGGGACCGGGAGTAGGACCCAGTACTTC
v_call: TRBV27; j_call: TRBJ2-7; clone_size: -; d_call: TRBD1; cdr3_aa: CASSFGQGGEQYF; cdr3_nt: TGTGCCAGCAGTTTTGGACAGGGCGGCGAGCAGTACTTC
v_call: TRBV28; j_call: TRBJ2-5; clone_size: -; d_call: -; cdr3_aa: CASSTTTQETQYF; cdr3_nt: TGTGCCAGCAGCACAACTACGCAAGAGACCCAGTACTTC